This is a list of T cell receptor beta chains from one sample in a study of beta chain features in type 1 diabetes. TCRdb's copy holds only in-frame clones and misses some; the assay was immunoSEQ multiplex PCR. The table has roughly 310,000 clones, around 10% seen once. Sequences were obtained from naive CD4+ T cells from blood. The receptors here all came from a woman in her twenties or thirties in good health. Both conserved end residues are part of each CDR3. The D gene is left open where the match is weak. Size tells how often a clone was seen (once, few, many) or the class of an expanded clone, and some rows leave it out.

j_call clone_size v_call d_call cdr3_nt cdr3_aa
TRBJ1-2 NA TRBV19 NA TGTGCCAGTAGTATCCAGGACAGAGACTATGGCTACACCTTC CASSIQDRDYGYTF
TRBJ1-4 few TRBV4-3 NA TGCGCCAGCAGCCCAGGGACTGCAACTAATGAAAAACTGTTTTTT CASSPGTATNEKLFF
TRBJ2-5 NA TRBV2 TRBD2 TGTGCCAGCAGTGAGGGACTAGCGGGAGGTGTTGGTGAGACCCAGTACTTC CASSEGLAGGVGETQYF
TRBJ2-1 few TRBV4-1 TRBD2 TGCGCCAGCAGCCAAGCTAGCGGGGCTAGCGGGGACCGGCAGTTCTTC CASSQASGASGDRQFF
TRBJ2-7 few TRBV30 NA TGTGCCTGGAGCCCCCTAGGGGGAGCCGAGCAGTACTTC CAWSPLGGAEQYF
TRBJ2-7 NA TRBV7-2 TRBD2 TGTGCCAGCAGCCCAAGGACTAGCACTTCCTACGAGCAGTACTTC CASSPRTSTSYEQYF
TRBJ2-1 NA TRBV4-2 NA TGTGCCAGCAGCCAAGCCAGGGACTACAATGAGCAGTTCTTC CASSQARDYNEQFF
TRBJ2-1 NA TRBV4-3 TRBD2 TGCGCCAGCAGCCAAGATAGGCTAGCGGCCTCCTACAATGAGCAGTTCTTC CASSQDRLAASYNEQFF
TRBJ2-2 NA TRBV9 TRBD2 TGTGCCAGCAGCGTAGGGGTAGCGGGAGACACCGGGGAGCTGTTTTTT CASSVGVAGDTGELFF
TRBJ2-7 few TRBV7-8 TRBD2 TGTGCCAGCAGCTTAGGACTAGCTGCCGAGCAGTACTTC CASSLGLAAEQYF
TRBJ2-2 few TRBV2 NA TGTGCCAGCAGGTGGGGTAGCGGAAACACCGGGGAGCTGTTTTTT CASRWGSGNTGELFF